This T cell receptor beta chain originates from a study of cytomegalovirus exposure and HLA in healthy donors. Study-wide results and limits: HLA alleles showed associations with around 15,000 TCR beta sequences in a later analysis, at a 0.05 false discovery rate. Presence/absence analyses supposed approximately even sequencing depth among donors.

On this clone itself: Its antigen is undetermined.

Vbeta (60) and Jbeta (13) primers were used in the PCR. Here immunoSEQ multiplex PCR was the method, and the copy in TCRdb shows in-frame clones only, minus some. This table holds tens of thousands of clones, 85% to 95% found once. Germline values: CDR1 LNHDA, CDR2 SQIVND (reference sequence). The CDR3 runs 20 residues. With 9 bases clipped from V and 2 bases from J, the junction kept 20 bases outside the gene matches. The sample consisted of PBMCs. J is TRBJ2-1 and V is TRBV19, with 12 nucleotides matching TRBD2. The receptor's source is a woman aged 18-29 years in good health and CMV-seronegative. The CDR3 reads CASTLNRMTSGRQAYNEQFF. The CDR3 nucleotides are TGTGCCAGCACTTTAAACCGGATGACTAGCGGGAGACAAGCCTACAATGAGCAGTTCTTC.